Following are 16 T cell receptor beta chains from one sample sequenced in a study of cytomegalovirus exposure and HLA in healthy donors. PCR was performed using 60 Vbeta and 13 Jbeta primers. Repertoires were generated with immunoSEQ multiplex PCR, while TCRdb's copy carries only in-frame clones and drops some. The sample has about 140,000 clones, around 86% seen once. The sequencing sample was made of PBMCs. All receptors come from a female donor in good health and CMV-seronegative.

This chain's CDR3 is CASSFGQGRLENTIYF. The CDR3 DNA reads TGTGCCAGCAGCTTCGGACAGGGGAGATTGGAAAACACCATATATTTT. This chain connects TRBV5-4 to TRBJ1-3; TRBD1 matches 9 bases. This CDR3 comprises 16 residues. Germline CDR1 reads SGHNT; CDR2 reads YYREEE (reference sequence). After removal of 2 bases from V and 6 bases from J, the junction contained 9 bases not matched to a gene.

The chain uses TRBV11-3 and TRBJ1-1; no clear D gene. CDR1 SGHNT and CDR2 YENEEA come from the germline V gene. The CDR3 extends over 15 amino acids. The germline V and J ends were trimmed by 4 bases and 0 bases, with 12 bases remaining between them. DNA for the CDR3: TGTGCCAGCAGCTCCCGGGGAGGAATGAACACTGAAGCTTTCTTT. This codes for CASSSRGGMNTEAFF.

Of note for this clone: Other DNA sequences in the sample encode the same CDR3. The rearrangement uses TRBV6-5 and TRBJ1-2; tentatively, D is TRBD1 (5 bases). Trimming shortened V by 0 bases and J by 4 bases, and 9 bases separated the two germline ends. CDR1 is MNHEY and CDR2 is SVGAGI in the germline V gene. The CDR3 is 14 residues long. CDR3 protein: CASSYSGGVYGYTF. DNA of the CDR3: TGTGCCAGCAGTTACTCTGGAGGGGTCTATGGCTACACCTTC.

V gene TRBV29-1 combines with J gene TRBJ2-5; 10 bases map to TRBD1. Per germline, CDR1 SQVTM and CDR2 ANQGSEA. CDR3 length: 14 residues. The junction had 5 bases not matched to a gene; V was cut back by 4 bases and J by 3 bases. The CDR3 DNA reads as TGCAGCGTTGGCCTAGGGACAGGGGAAGAGACCCAGTACTTC. Protein: CSVGLGTGEETQYF.

This chain connects TRBV19 to TRBJ1-5; possibly TRBD1 for D (6 bases). Trimming removed 5 bases from V and 5 bases from J, with 10 bases in between. This CDR3 is 13 amino acids long. Per the germline V gene, CDR1 is LNHDA and CDR2 is SQIVND (reference sequence). Written as DNA, the CDR3 is TGTGCCAGTAGTTGGGCAGGGGATCAGCCCCAGCATTTT. Its translation: CASSWAGDQPQHF.

This clone was recorded only once. This sequence joins TRBV12-5 and TRBJ1-2; D remains ambiguous. This CDR3 region has 13 residues. V was cut by 6 bases and J by 8 bases, with 16 bases left in between. Per germline, CDR1 LGHNT and CDR2 FRNRAP. The CDR3 DNA sequence: TGTGCTAGTGGCCAGGCCCCGGCGAGAGGCTACACCTTC. Amino acid sequence: CASGQAPARGYTF.

Comments on this clone: One end of the junction varies from germline; a read error may be responsible. The chain combines TRBV5-1 with TRBJ2-5; the D gene is possibly TRBD2 (7 bases). In germline, CDR1 is SGHRS, CDR2 YFSETQ. This CDR3 region has 14 residues. The CDR3 nucleotides are TGCGCCAGCAGCTTGGCCGGGGGGCAAGAGGCCCAGTACTTC. It translates to CASSLAGGQEAQYF. The whole variable domain, filled in from reference TRBV5-1 and TRBJ2-5, reads KAGVTQTPRYLIKTRGQQVTLSCSPISGHRSVSWYQQTPGQGLQFLFEYFSETQRNKGNFPGRFSGRQFSNSRSEMNVSTLELGDSALYLCASSLAGGQEAQYFGPGTRLLVL.

Here the CDR3 DNA reads TGTGCCAGCAGCTTAGGAGGGAGCACAGATACGCAGTATTTT. It encodes CASSLGGSTDTQYF. The chain uses TRBV11-1 and TRBJ2-3; D is possibly TRBD2 (5 bases). Germline loops: CDR1 SGHAT, CDR2 FQDESV (reference sequence). The CDR3 totals 14 residues. Trimming took off 1 base at V and 0 bases at J, with 5 bases between the two ends.

The rearrangement uses TRBV7-2 and TRBJ1-1, with 7 nucleotides matching TRBD1. This CDR3 region has 14 residues. Germline CDR1 and CDR2: SGHTA and FQGNSA. The junction had 3 bases not matched to a gene; V was cut back by 3 bases and J by 2 bases. The CDR3 here is CASSFDRANTEAFF. The CDR3 nucleotides read TGTGCCAGCAGCTTCGACAGGGCTAACACTGAAGCTTTCTTT. The variable domain in full, completed from reference TRBV7-2 and TRBJ1-1, reads GAGVSQSPSNKVTEKGKDVELRCDPISGHTALYWYRQSLGQGLEFLIYFQGNSAPDKSGLPSDRFSAERTGGSVSTLTIQRTQQEDSAVYLCASSFDRANTEAFFGQGTRLTVV.

CDR3 in amino acids: CASSPTPLGLAGASYEQYF. CDR3 nucleotides: TGTGCCAGCAGTCCCACCCCCCTTGGACTAGCGGGAGCCTCCTACGAGCAGTACTTC. The chain links TRBV27 to TRBJ2-7; 13 bases line up with TRBD2. CDR1 MNHEY and CDR2 SMNVEV come from the germline V gene (reference sequence). This CDR3 contains 19 residues. With V trimmed by 5 bases and J by 0 bases, 13 bases remained unmatched.

For the CDR3, the DNA is TGCAGCGCTACCTCCGGACAGGGGCAAGAGACCCAGTACTTC. It yields the protein CSATSGQGQETQYF. The J gene is TRBJ2-5, the V gene TRBV29-1; 9 bases fit TRBD1. This CDR3 spans 14 amino acids. The V gene's germline CDR1 is SQVTM and CDR2 ANQGSEA. Germline trimming cut 7 bases from V and 2 bases from J; bases unmatched to any gene: 8.

The chain joins TRBV29-1 to TRBJ1-1, with D perhaps TRBD1 (6 bases). Germline V CDR1 and CDR2: SQVTM, ANQGSEA. This CDR3 region has 14 residues. The V end lost 0 bases, the J end lost 10 bases, and 18 bases lay between the germline ends. The CDR3 sequence is CSVEDGVLTGLAFF. The CDR3, as DNA: TGCAGCGTTGAAGATGGGGTATTAACAGGGTTAGCTTTCTTT.

The V and J genes are TRBV15 and TRBJ1-3, with D unclear. V shed 7 bases and J shed 0 bases, with 16 bases lying between them. CDR1 LNHNV and CDR2 YYDKDF come from the germline V gene (reference sequence). CDR3 size: 16 residues. CDR3 nucleotide sequence: TGTGCCACCAATTCCGAGGGTCCGAGCTCTGGAAACACCATATATTTT. It specifies CATNSEGPSSGNTIYF.

The chain uses TRBV6-5 and TRBJ1-1; 7 nucleotides line up with TRBD1. The CDR3 spans 15 residues. Unmatched junction bases numbered 3, after V lost 2 bases and J lost 0 bases. Germline CDR1 is MNHEY and CDR2 is SVGAGI. CDR3: CASSYGQDMNTEAFF. The CDR3 coding sequence is TGTGCCAGCAGTTACGGACAGGATATGAACACTGAAGCTTTCTTT.

This clone has only a few counts. The chain is built from TRBV6-5 and TRBJ1-1; TRBD1 agrees at 9 bases. V gave up 6 bases and J gave up 8 bases; unmatched junction bases: 10. The CDR3 is 14 amino acids. Germline-derived CDR1 and CDR2 are MNHEY and SVGAGI. CDR3 in DNA: TGTGCCAGCAGCGGGGACAGGGAGCTATTCGAAGCTTTCTTT. Protein product: CASSGDRELFEAFF.

The rearrangement links TRBV28 to TRBJ2-1; D gene uncertain. Per germline, CDR1 MDHEN and CDR2 SYDVKM. Trimming pared 1 base from V and 6 bases from J, leaving 4 bases between. This CDR3 contains 12 residues. CDR3 loop: CASSLSSNEQFF. The CDR3 DNA sequence: TGTGCCAGCAGTTTATCCAGCAATGAGCAGTTCTTC.